What follows describes a single TCR beta chain. Participant reports of clinical history set cohort assignment. Two negative PCRs, clearance, or symptom resolution characterized the recovered Cohort 3 donors. These data are taken from a study of blood T cell repertoires in COVID-19. Overall study context: COVID-19 samples, acute and convalescent, were from the United States, Italy and Spain.

Per the original data handling: Amplification from reference gene primers served as the basis for estimated nucleated cell counts. Some clones are missing from TCRdb's copy, which holds only in-frame ones; the method was immunoSEQ multiplex PCR. V and J calls and clone size are copied from that table; D and trimming were computed from the DNA. The table has about 150,000 clones, 78% seen once. Sequencing was carried out using PBMCs or T cells enriched from blood (not recorded which). This TCR was sampled from a woman between 50 and 59 years old who had recovered from COVID-19.

This CDR3 reads CASSPYRDRETYEQYF. The CDR3 bases are TGCGCCAGCAGCCCGTACCGGGACAGGGAGACCTACGAGCAGTACTTC. The chain combines TRBV4-1 with TRBJ2-7; 9 nucleotides match TRBD1. Germline V lookup: CDR1 MGHRA, CDR2 YSYEKL. The junction had 9 bases not matched to a gene; V was cut back by 4 bases and J by 2 bases. The CDR3 extends over 16 amino acids.